The 31 T cell receptor beta chains below come from one sample, sequenced in a study of blood T cell repertoires in COVID-19. The table came from immunoSEQ multiplex PCR; TCRdb's copy has only in-frame clones and leaves some out. Among around 71,000 clones, around 85% were seen once, and the ten largest hold roughly 5.6%. The sample consisted of peripheral blood. These receptors were obtained from an older man with acute or convalescent COVID-19.

This clone was seen a single time. This rearrangement joins TRBV28 to TRBJ1-2, with D perhaps TRBD1 (5 bases). Germline V gene data show CDR1 as MDHEN and CDR2 as SYDVKM. V was clipped by 5 bases and J by 4 bases, with 8 bases between them. The CDR3 has 12 residues. The CDR3 region has the DNA TGTGCCAGCAGTCCCGGGGGCTATGGCTACACCTTC. This sequence encodes CASSPGGYGYTF.

This clone occurred once. V is TRBV5-1 and J is TRBJ1-2; 7 positions agree with TRBD1. The CDR3 is 13 amino acids. The junction had 4 bases not matched to a gene; V was cut back by 0 bases and J by 8 bases. Germline assignment: CDR1 SGHRS and CDR2 YFSETQ. In nucleotides, the CDR3 is TGCGCCAGCAGCTTGGCCCAGGGGGAGGGCTACACCTTC. Its translation: CASSLAQGEGYTF.

V gene TRBV10-3 combines with J gene TRBJ2-7; the match to TRBD2 covers 9 bases. Germline-derived CDR1 and CDR2 are ENHRY and SYGVKD. The CDR3 is made up of 15 amino acids. With 3 bases clipped from V and 2 bases from J, the junction kept 5 bases outside the gene matches. CDR3 sequence: CAISDLTSGTYEQYF. In DNA form, the CDR3 reads TGTGCCATCAGTGACCTGACTAGCGGAACCTACGAGCAGTACTTC.

CDR3 in DNA: TGTGCCAGCTCACCACCGGGACAGGGGACTACTAGCAATCAGCCCCAGCATTTT. It is translated as CASSPPGQGTTSNQPQHF. V gene TRBV18 combines with J gene TRBJ1-5; TRBD1 matches 10 bases. Germline V gene lookup returns CDR1 KGHSH and CDR2 LQKENI. The V segment lost 0 bases and the J segment 0 bases; nucleotides outside the gene matches: 5. The CDR3 length is 18 residues.

This chain uses TRBV28 with TRBJ2-7; D possibly corresponds to TRBD1 (6 bases). The CDR3 runs 11 residues. CDR1 and CDR2 from the germline V gene are MDHEN and SYDVKM. Trimming stripped 10 bases from V and 4 bases from J, with 11 bases between. The CDR3 sequence: CATTTGYEQYF. CDR3 nucleotides: TGTGCCACCACTACAGGGTACGAGCAGTACTTC.

V is TRBV4-2 and J is TRBJ1-3, with a tentative D call TRBD1 (6 bases). This CDR3 is 17 amino acids long. Trimming stripped 0 bases from V and 4 bases from J, with 16 bases between. CDR1 LGHNA and CDR2 YNFKEQ come from the germline V gene. This CDR3 reads CASSQDLAGATGNTIYF. The DNA for the CDR3 is TGTGCCAGCAGCCAAGATCTAGCAGGGGCTACAGGAAACACCATATATTTT.

The chain employs TRBV2 and TRBJ1-1; D remains unclear. V was trimmed by 8 bases and J by 1 base, leaving 8 bases between them. Germline CDR1 SNHLY, CDR2 FYNNEI. CDR3 length equals 12 residues. The CDR3 loop reads CASYWQNTEAFF. CDR3 in DNA: TGTGCCAGCTATTGGCAGAACACTGAAGCTTTCTTT. Together with reference TRBV2 and TRBJ1-1, the CDR3 gives the full variable domain: EPEVTQTPSHQVTQMGQEVILRCVPISNHLYFYWYRQILGQKVEFLVSFYNNEISEKSEIFDDQFSVERPDGSNFTLKIRSTKLEDSAMYFCASYWQNTEAFFGQGTRLTVV.

V and J are TRBV7-2 and TRBJ1-2, with D tentatively TRBD1 (5 bases). Germline assignment: CDR1 SGHTA and CDR2 FQGNSA. This CDR3 comprises 12 residues. V shed 5 bases and J shed 7 bases, with 11 bases lying between them. The CDR3 DNA reads TGTGCCAGCAGCCCAGGGACTGGTGGCTACACCTTC. This gives the protein CASSPGTGGYTF.

This chain links TRBV18 with TRBJ2-7, with D possibly matching TRBD2 (7 bases). This CDR3 has 15 amino acids. V was cut by 4 bases and J by 7 bases, with 20 bases left in between. Germline V gene lookup returns CDR1 KGHSH and CDR2 LQKENI. The CDR3 protein is CASSRGGEARGEQYF. The CDR3 DNA follows: TGTGCCAGCTCACGGGGGGGCGAGGCGCGGGGAGAGCAGTACTTC.

The chain links TRBV4-3 to TRBJ2-6; 8 positions agree with TRBD1. Per the germline V gene, CDR1 is LGHNA and CDR2 is YSLEER. Losses at the gene ends were 1 base for V and 3 bases for J; bases not matched to a gene: 5. This CDR3 region has 17 residues. The CDR3 loop reads CASSQGQGAGGANVLTF. Written as DNA, the CDR3 is TGCGCCAGCAGCCAAGGGCAGGGGGCTGGTGGGGCCAACGTCCTGACTTTC.

This clone is a singleton in its sample. CDR3 residues: CASRGPEGDRTGELFF. The CDR3 DNA is TGTGCCAGCAGGGGCCCCGAGGGGGACCGAACGGGGGAGCTGTTTTTT. J is TRBJ2-2 and V is TRBV27, with D perhaps matching TRBD1 (6 bases). Germline-derived CDR1 and CDR2 are MNHEY and SMNVEV (reference sequence). This CDR3 region has 16 residues. V was pared by 6 bases and J by 8 bases, with 22 bases between.

This chain connects TRBV24-1 to TRBJ1-2; a weak D match, TRBD1 (6 bases). This CDR3 region has 17 residues. CDR1 and CDR2 from the germline V gene are KGHDR and SFDVKD. Trimming left V 3 bases short and J 6 bases short, with 22 bases between. The CDR3: CATSDPLGGARSNGYTF. CDR3 nucleotide sequence: TGTGCCACCAGTGATCCTTTGGGGGGGGCGCGATCCAATGGCTACACCTTC.

The chain joins TRBV5-8 to TRBJ2-5, with 12 bases lining up with TRBD2. Germline V gene sequence: CDR1 SGHTS, CDR2 YDEGEE. This CDR3 contains 16 residues. Germline trimming cut 4 bases from V and 1 base from J; bases unmatched to any gene: 5. CDR3: CASSTGLAGSQETQYF. CDR3 DNA sequence: TGTGCCAGCAGCACTGGACTAGCGGGGTCCCAAGAGACCCAGTACTTC.

The V gene is TRBV3-1 (or the pseudogene TRBV3-2), the J gene TRBJ2-5; D might be TRBD2 (7 bases). V lost 0 bases and J lost 4, with 9 bases in between. Germline CDR1 reads LGHDT; CDR2 reads YNNKEL (reference sequence). This CDR3 comprises 14 residues. This CDR3 is CASSQEGGRETQYF. In DNA form, the CDR3 reads TGTGCCAGCAGCCAAGAGGGGGGGCGAGAGACCCAGTACTTC.

The chain is built from TRBV10-1 and TRBJ2-3; a possible D gene is TRBD2 (5 bases). The CDR3 runs 14 residues. V dropped 2 bases and J dropped 1 base, with 7 bases sitting between them. Germline assignment: CDR1 WNHNN and CDR2 SYGVQD (reference sequence). Here the CDR3 reads CASSEGLGTDTQYF. The CDR3 DNA reads TGCGCCAGCAGTGAGGGACTGGGCACAGATACGCAGTATTTT.

The J gene is TRBJ1-1, the V gene TRBV7-9, with 9 nucleotides matching TRBD1. CDR1 is SEHNR and CDR2 is FQNEAQ in the germline V gene (reference sequence). With 6 bases clipped from V and 7 bases from J, the junction kept 3 bases outside the gene matches. The length of the CDR3 is 12 residues. CDR3 sequence reads: CASRRQGDEAFF. CDR3 sequence (DNA): TGTGCCAGCAGGCGACAGGGGGATGAAGCTTTCTTT. The full variable domain, with the rest looked up from reference TRBV7-9 and TRBJ1-1, is DTGVSQNPRHKITKRGQNVTFRCDPISEHNRLYWYRQTLGQGPEFLTYFQNEAQLEKSRLLSDRFSAERPKGSFSTLEIQRTEQGDSAMYLCASRRQGDEAFFGQGTRLTVV.

The chain has TRBV12-2 and TRBJ2-1; the table's D call TRBD2 went unverified against the DNA. TRBV12-2 is an annotated pseudogene. CDR3 size: 14 residues. For the CDR3, the DNA is TGTGCAAGTCTCCTTAGCGGAAACTACAATGAGCAGTTCTTC. It translates to CASLLSGNYNEQFF.

The CDR3 sequence: CASSVGRAGDYEQYF. The CDR3 DNA follows: TGTGCCAGCAGCGTAGGCAGGGCGGGAGACTACGAGCAGTACTTC. The rearrangement joins TRBV9 to TRBJ2-7; 7 positions agree with TRBD2. Germline V gene lookup returns CDR1 SGDLS and CDR2 YYNGEE. J lost 3 bases, V lost 0 bases, and 6 bases had no gene match. The CDR3 loop spans 15 amino acids.

The rearrangement links TRBV28 to TRBJ2-3, with unresolved D. The CDR3 totals 14 residues. CDR1 and CDR2 (germline): MDHEN, SYDVKM. V dropped 6 bases and J dropped 1 base, with 11 bases sitting between them. The CDR3 sequence: CASSQNLGTDTQYF. The CDR3 DNA sequence: TGTGCCAGCAGCCAGAATCTTGGCACAGATACGCAGTATTTT.

This clone was found once. The chain joins TRBV14 to TRBJ2-6; TRBD1 aligns across 9 bases. CDR3 length equals 19 residues. The trim removed 3 bases at V and 0 bases at J, leaving 9 bases unmatched. The germline gives CDR1 SGHDN, CDR2 FVKESK. CDR3 protein: CASSHEPGQGNSGANVLTF. The DNA for the CDR3 is TGTGCCAGCAGCCACGAACCGGGACAGGGAAACTCTGGGGCCAACGTCCTGACTTTC.

V gene TRBV27 combines with J gene TRBJ2-1; TRBD2 is a possible D gene (7 bases). Per the germline V gene, CDR1 is MNHEY and CDR2 is SMNVEV (reference sequence). V gave up 4 bases and J gave up 5 bases, with 15 bases separating them. CDR3 length: 15 residues. CDR3: CASSSRGGHNNEQFF. The CDR3 region has the DNA TGTGCCAGCAGTTCACGCGGGGGACACAACAATGAGCAGTTCTTC.

The chain employs TRBV6-6 and TRBJ2-3; 8 bases fit TRBD1. This CDR3 has 15 residues. From germline, CDR1 is MNHNY and CDR2 SVGAGI (reference sequence). After removal of 6 bases from V and 3 bases from J, the junction contained 8 bases not matched to a gene. The CDR3 nucleotides read TGTGCCAGCAGGACAGGGGATAGTAGGACAGATACGCAGTATTTT. Its translation is CASRTGDSRTDTQYF.

The chain carries TRBV5-4 and TRBJ2-1; 8 nucleotides agree with TRBD2. CDR3 length: 15 amino acids. The V gene's germline CDR1 is SGHNT and CDR2 YYREEE (reference sequence). After removal of 0 bases from V and 9 bases from J, the junction contained 8 bases not matched to a gene. The CDR3 protein is CASSLEREGNSEQFF. The CDR3 DNA is TGTGCCAGCAGCTTGGAACGGGAGGGGAACAGTGAGCAGTTCTTC. The full variable domain, completed using reference TRBV5-4 and TRBJ2-1, is ETGVTQSPTHLIKTRGQQVTLRCSSQSGHNTVSWYQQALGQGPQFIFQYYREEENGRGNFPPRFSGLQFPNYSSELNVNALELDDSALYLCASSLEREGNSEQFFGPGTRLTVL.

CDR3 nucleotides: TGTGCCAGCAGCGGAGATTACAGAGAAGCCTACGAGCAGTACTTC. This encodes CASSGDYREAYEQYF. The chain carries TRBV9 and TRBJ2-7, with D unclear. The CDR3 is 15 amino acids. CDR1 is SGDLS, CDR2 YYNGEE, per germline. The V and J ends lost 3 bases and 2 bases respectively, with 15 bases between them.

The V and J genes are TRBV2 and TRBJ2-2; 8 nucleotides match TRBD1. This CDR3 region has 16 residues. The germline V gene has CDR1 SNHLY and CDR2 FYNNEI. With 7 bases clipped from V and 4 bases from J, the junction kept 11 bases outside the gene matches. In DNA, the CDR3 is TGTGCCAGCATATATAACAGGGGGTTTTTCACCGGGGAGCTGTTTTTT. Translated, it gives CASIYNRGFFTGELFF.

The V and J genes are TRBV27 and TRBJ2-1, with 9 bases aligning to TRBD2. CDR3 length: 15 residues. Trimming removed 6 bases from V and 7 bases from J; junction bases left unmatched: 10. Per germline, CDR1 MNHEY and CDR2 SMNVEV (reference sequence). CDR3 in amino acids: CASRRPGLAGNEQFF. CDR3 in DNA: TGTGCCAGCAGGCGACCGGGACTAGCTGGGAATGAGCAGTTCTTC.

This clone was seen only a few times. The V gene is TRBV7-2, the J gene TRBJ1-3; perhaps TRBD1 as D (5 bases). Germline V gene sequence: CDR1 SGHTA, CDR2 FQGNSA. The CDR3 extends over 15 amino acids. The V end lost 5 bases, the J end lost 0 bases, and 11 bases lay between the germline ends. The CDR3 DNA sequence: TGTGCCAGCAGCGGGGGGTCGCTCTCTGGAAACACCATATATTTT. Its protein is CASSGGSLSGNTIYF.

The V call is TRBV2, the J call TRBJ2-3, with 12 bases lining up with TRBD2. The germline CDR1 and CDR2 sequences are SNHLY and FYNNEI. The CDR3 is 14 amino acids. Unmatched junction bases numbered 2, after V lost 5 bases and J lost 5 bases. The CDR3 nucleotides read TGTGCCAGCAGTCGGGGACTAGCGGGAGATACGCAGTATTTT. Its protein product is CASSRGLAGDTQYF.

The chain couples TRBV24-1 to TRBJ2-7; a possible D gene is TRBD2 (5 bases). CDR1 is KGHDR and CDR2 is SFDVKD in the germline V gene. V lost 1 base to trimming and J lost 7 bases, with 7 bases between them. This CDR3 is built from 12 residues. The CDR3 DNA is TGTGCCACCAGTGATTTTTCGGGGGAGCAGTACTTC. Translated, it gives CATSDFSGEQYF.

The CDR3 DNA sequence: TGTGCCAGCAGTTTAAACGGTAACTATGGCTACACCTTC. Translation: CASSLNGNYGYTF. The V and J genes are TRBV28 and TRBJ1-2; D not certain. The CDR3 is made up of 13 amino acids. Germline V gene lookup returns CDR1 MDHEN and CDR2 SYDVKM. The ends were cut back, 2 bases at V and 1 base at J, with 5 bases in the middle.

The chain employs TRBV28 and TRBJ2-7, with D possibly TRBD2 on 5 matching bases. The CDR3 consists of 13 residues. CDR1 MDHEN and CDR2 SYDVKM come from the germline V gene. V lost 6 bases and J 0 bases, leaving 9 bases between the germline ends. CDR3 DNA sequence: TGTGCCAGCAGGAGGGAGAGCTCCTACGAGCAGTACTTC. It specifies CASRRESSYEQYF.